The 22 T cell receptor beta chains listed next were all sequenced from one sample in a study of vaccination and CD4 T cells after COVID-19. The sample's treatment: roughly nine-day PBMC culture with coronavirus spike peptide pools or control peptides (ViraFEST assay). Scientists ran DNA taken from cultured CD4+ T cells through the Oncomine TCR Beta short-read assay for sequencing. Each CDR3 protein gets one entry after TCRdb re-called the PCR reads with MiXCR. Of about 20,000 distinct CDR3 sequences listed, roughly 50% were seen once; the top ten hold 16%. These receptors' antigens are unknown. The sample comprised CD4+ T cells from blood, cultured in vitro. These TCRs come from a human donor who had recovered from COVID-19.

The chain employs TRBV6-5 and TRBJ2-2, with 9 bases identical to TRBD1. With V trimmed by 2 bases and J by 7 bases, 5 bases remained unmatched. The CDR3 is made up of 15 amino acids. CDR1 is MNHEY, CDR2 SVGAGI, per germline. Here the CDR3 DNA reads TGTGCCAGCAGTTACCGGGGACAGGGAAACGGGGAGCTGTTTTTT. Protein product: CASSYRGQGNGELFF.

This clonotype was observed a few times. The rearrangement uses TRBV6-5 and TRBJ1-2; D is ambiguous. Trimming shortened V by 4 bases and J by 4 bases, and 16 bases separated the two germline ends. Per the germline V gene, CDR1 is MNHEY and CDR2 is SVGAGI. The CDR3 is 15 amino acids. The CDR3 spells CASSSSGGPSYGYTF. The CDR3, as DNA: TGTGCCAGCAGTTCCTCAGGAGGGCCAAGCTATGGCTACACCTTC.

The rearrangement uses TRBV2 and TRBJ2-5, with a weak D call TRBD2 (6 bases). Germline V gene lookup returns CDR1 SNHLY and CDR2 FYNNEI. With 6 bases removed from V and 2 bases from J, the gap between germline ends came to 13 bases. This CDR3 is 14 amino acids long. As DNA, the CDR3 is TGTGCCAGCAGGAGGAGACTAGTACAAGAGACCCAGTACTTC. It translates to CASRRRLVQETQYF.

The chain has TRBV12-3 or TRBV12-4 and TRBJ1-6, with 10 bases aligning to TRBD1. After removal of 5 bases from V and 10 bases from J, the junction contained 8 bases not matched to a gene. This CDR3 has 15 amino acids. CDR3: CASSGDRGDGSPLHF. The CDR3 DNA reads TGTGCCAGCAGTGGGGACAGGGGAGATGGATCACCCCTCCACTTT.

A few counts support this clonotype. This chain links TRBV20-1 with TRBJ1-5; D unclear. From germline, CDR1 is DFQATT and CDR2 SNEGSKA (reference sequence). The CDR3 runs 15 residues. V dropped 0 bases and J dropped 3 bases, with 12 bases sitting between them. CDR3 nucleotides: TGCAGTGCTAGAGATTCGGCACGAATCAATCAGCCCCAGCATTTT. This codes for CSARDSARINQPQHF.

This clonotype was picked up a small number of times. This chain connects TRBV18 to TRBJ2-7; TRBD1 agrees at 8 bases. CDR1 is KGHSH and CDR2 is LQKENI in the germline V gene. With 4 bases clipped from V and 3 bases from J, the junction kept 2 bases outside the gene matches. The CDR3 runs to 13 residues. CDR3 sequence: CASSLGQGYEQYF. In nucleotides, the CDR3 is TGTGCCAGCTCACTCGGACAGGGCTACGAGCAGTACTTC.

The V call is TRBV12-3 or TRBV12-4, the J call TRBJ2-5; D is possibly TRBD2 (7 bases). Trimming stripped 2 bases from V and 5 bases from J, with 9 bases between. This CDR3 is built from 13 residues. The CDR3 region has the DNA TGTGCCAGCAGTTTAAGGGGGGGCGAGACCCAGTACTTC. Protein: CASSLRGGETQYF.

This chain connects TRBV7-2 to TRBJ1-6; D possibly corresponds to TRBD1 (5 bases). CDR3 length: 15 residues. Trimming pared 2 bases from V and 14 bases from J, leaving 19 bases between. Germline CDR1 is SGHTA and CDR2 is FQGNSA. CDR3 nucleotides: TGTGCCAGCAGCTTAAATTGGGACCCAAACGGGTCCCTCCACTTT. Protein sequence: CASSLNWDPNGSLHF.

The rearrangement joins TRBV19 to TRBJ2-3, with 12 bases that match TRBD2. CDR3 size: 15 residues. Germline V lookup: CDR1 LNHDA, CDR2 SQIVND (reference sequence). The V and J ends lost 6 bases and 7 bases, in that order; junction bases with no gene match: 8. The CDR3 bases are TGTGCCAGTAGCTTACTAGCGGGGGGCGTCCATACGCAGTATTTT. Its translation is CASSLLAGGVHTQYF.

The CDR3 is CASSMGTGGAYEQYF. CDR3 DNA: TGTGCCAGTAGTATGGGGACAGGGGGAGCCTACGAGCAGTACTTC. The chain is built from TRBV19 and TRBJ2-7; 11 bases are shared with TRBD1. The V segment lost 3 bases and the J segment 2 bases; nucleotides outside the gene matches: 3. Germline V gene data show CDR1 as LNHDA and CDR2 as SQIVND (reference sequence). The CDR3 runs to 15 residues. Variable domain in full (rest from reference TRBV19 and TRBJ2-7): DGGITQSPKYLFRKEGQNVTLSCEQNLNHDAMYWYRQDPGQGLRLIYYSQIVNDFQKGDIAEGYSVSREKKESFPLTVTSAQKNPTAFYLCASSMGTGGAYEQYFGPGTRLTVT.

About this clonotype: At one of its ends the junction is not consistent with the germline gene, which may arise from a read error. The rearrangement links TRBV29-1 to TRBJ1-1; no firm D call. CDR1 SQVTM and CDR2 ANQGSEA come from the germline V gene. The CDR3 spans 15 residues. The CDR3 region has the DNA TGCAGCGTTGAAGATGCGCACCCCCAGTCCTCCCGGCCCCACTTT. It specifies CSVEDAHPQSSRPHF.

The chain joins TRBV12-3 or TRBV12-4 to TRBJ1-2; maybe TRBD1 (5 bases). CDR3 length: 13 amino acids. V was clipped by 2 bases and J by 7 bases, with 11 bases between them. CDR3 DNA: TGTGCCAGCAGTTTAAAAGCAGGGACTGGCTACACCTTC. This gives the protein CASSLKAGTGYTF.

The chain links TRBV7-9 to TRBJ1-6, with D uncertain. This CDR3 contains 13 residues. Per the germline V gene, CDR1 is SEHNR and CDR2 is FQNEAQ (reference sequence). The ends were cut back, 3 bases at V and 4 bases at J, with 4 bases in the middle. The CDR3 DNA reads as TGTGCCAGCAGCTTTGGTTATAATTCACCCCTCCACTTT. Amino acid sequence: CASSFGYNSPLHF. Using reference TRBV7-9 and TRBJ1-6 for the parts outside the CDR3, the full variable domain is DTGVSQNPRHKITKRGQNVTFRCDPISEHNRLYWYRQTLGQGPEFLTYFQNEAQLEKSRLLSDRFSAERPKGSFSTLEIQRTEQGDSAMYLCASSFGYNSPLHFGNGTRLTVT.

The genes are TRBV2 and TRBJ2-5; a weak D match, TRBD2 (6 bases). Germline loops: CDR1 SNHLY, CDR2 FYNNEI. The V end lost 4 bases, the J end lost 5 bases, and 11 bases lay between the germline ends. The CDR3 runs to 13 residues. Here the CDR3 DNA reads TGTGCCAGCAGTGGAGGGGCGGGGGAGACCCAGTACTTC. Protein sequence: CASSGGAGETQYF.

The genes are TRBV6-1 and TRBJ1-5, with D perhaps TRBD1 (6 bases). In germline, CDR1 is MNHNS, CDR2 SASEGT. The CDR3 is 13 amino acids. The V end was cut by 6 bases, the J end by 4 bases, with 10 bases between. The CDR3 bases are TGTGCCAGCAGCAGGGGTGGTAATCAGCCCCAGCATTTT. This sequence encodes CASSRGGNQPQHF.

This clonotype was seen a few times. The chain recombines TRBV28 with TRBJ2-2, with 11 bases that match TRBD2. Trimming cost V 3 bases and J 1 base; bases outside gene matches: 1. Germline values: CDR1 MDHEN, CDR2 SYDVKM. The CDR3 sequence is 16 residues long. The CDR3: CASSLGTSGNTGELFF. CDR3 DNA: TGTGCCAGCAGTTTGGGGACTAGCGGGAACACCGGGGAGCTGTTTTTT.

The V gene is TRBV7-2, the J gene TRBJ2-3; 11 positions match TRBD2. This CDR3 is built from 17 residues. The junction had 11 bases not matched to a gene; V was cut back by 1 base and J by 8 bases. Per germline, CDR1 SGHTA and CDR2 FQGNSA. This CDR3 reads CASSLGASGGSQGTQYF. CDR3 bases: TGTGCCAGCAGCTTAGGTGCTAGCGGGGGGTCTCAGGGTACGCAGTATTTT.

The sample holds one count of this clonotype. The chain couples TRBV21-1 to TRBJ1-5; TRBD1 reflects the table's D call only, with no check against the DNA. TRBV21-1 is labeled a pseudogene. The CDR3 sequence is 17 residues long. This CDR3 reads CASSKDAGKGGNQPQHF. As DNA, the CDR3 is TGTGCCAGCAGCAAGGACGCTGGGAAAGGGGGAAATCAGCCCCAGCATTTT.

The chain joins TRBV24-1 to TRBJ2-1; TRBD1 or TRBD2 may be the D gene (5 bases each). This CDR3 region has 15 residues. V dropped 3 bases and J dropped 1 base, with 9 bases sitting between them. CDR1 is KGHDR, CDR2 SFDVKD, per germline. CDR3 sequence reads: CATSDRGFSYNEQFF. As DNA, the CDR3 is TGTGCCACCAGTGATCGGGGCTTTTCCTACAATGAGCAGTTCTTC.

The V and J genes are TRBV10-1 and TRBJ2-3; TRBD2 agrees at 7 bases. Germline CDR1 is WNHNN and CDR2 is SYGVQD (reference sequence). J gave up 3 bases and V 7 bases, and 10 bases lay outside the gene matches. The CDR3 length is 15 residues. This chain's CDR3 is CASKIRGVMTDTQYF. The CDR3 DNA follows: TGCGCCAGCAAAATTCGGGGGGTAATGACAGATACGCAGTATTTT.

This clonotype showed up just once. This chain uses TRBV5-1 with TRBJ1-1, with D perhaps TRBD1 (6 bases). Germline lookup yields CDR1 SGHRS and CDR2 YFSETQ. Trimming took 1 base from V and 5 from J, leaving 9 bases between them. This CDR3 spans 13 amino acids. CDR3 amino acids: CASSLYRDTEAFF. The CDR3 DNA reads TGCGCCAGCAGCTTGTACAGGGATACTGAAGCTTTCTTT.

Only a few counts were recorded for this clonotype. The chain couples TRBV6-7 to TRBJ2-3, with D perhaps matching TRBD1 (5 bases). TRBV6-7 carries the ORF label, with uncertain function. The CDR3 extends over 18 amino acids. Trimming left V 2 bases short and J 0 bases short, with 18 bases between. The CDR3 protein is CASSYGVRVGSSTDTQYF. Here the CDR3 DNA reads TGTGCCAGCAGTTACGGGGTCAGGGTCGGTTCTAGCACAGATACGCAGTATTTT.